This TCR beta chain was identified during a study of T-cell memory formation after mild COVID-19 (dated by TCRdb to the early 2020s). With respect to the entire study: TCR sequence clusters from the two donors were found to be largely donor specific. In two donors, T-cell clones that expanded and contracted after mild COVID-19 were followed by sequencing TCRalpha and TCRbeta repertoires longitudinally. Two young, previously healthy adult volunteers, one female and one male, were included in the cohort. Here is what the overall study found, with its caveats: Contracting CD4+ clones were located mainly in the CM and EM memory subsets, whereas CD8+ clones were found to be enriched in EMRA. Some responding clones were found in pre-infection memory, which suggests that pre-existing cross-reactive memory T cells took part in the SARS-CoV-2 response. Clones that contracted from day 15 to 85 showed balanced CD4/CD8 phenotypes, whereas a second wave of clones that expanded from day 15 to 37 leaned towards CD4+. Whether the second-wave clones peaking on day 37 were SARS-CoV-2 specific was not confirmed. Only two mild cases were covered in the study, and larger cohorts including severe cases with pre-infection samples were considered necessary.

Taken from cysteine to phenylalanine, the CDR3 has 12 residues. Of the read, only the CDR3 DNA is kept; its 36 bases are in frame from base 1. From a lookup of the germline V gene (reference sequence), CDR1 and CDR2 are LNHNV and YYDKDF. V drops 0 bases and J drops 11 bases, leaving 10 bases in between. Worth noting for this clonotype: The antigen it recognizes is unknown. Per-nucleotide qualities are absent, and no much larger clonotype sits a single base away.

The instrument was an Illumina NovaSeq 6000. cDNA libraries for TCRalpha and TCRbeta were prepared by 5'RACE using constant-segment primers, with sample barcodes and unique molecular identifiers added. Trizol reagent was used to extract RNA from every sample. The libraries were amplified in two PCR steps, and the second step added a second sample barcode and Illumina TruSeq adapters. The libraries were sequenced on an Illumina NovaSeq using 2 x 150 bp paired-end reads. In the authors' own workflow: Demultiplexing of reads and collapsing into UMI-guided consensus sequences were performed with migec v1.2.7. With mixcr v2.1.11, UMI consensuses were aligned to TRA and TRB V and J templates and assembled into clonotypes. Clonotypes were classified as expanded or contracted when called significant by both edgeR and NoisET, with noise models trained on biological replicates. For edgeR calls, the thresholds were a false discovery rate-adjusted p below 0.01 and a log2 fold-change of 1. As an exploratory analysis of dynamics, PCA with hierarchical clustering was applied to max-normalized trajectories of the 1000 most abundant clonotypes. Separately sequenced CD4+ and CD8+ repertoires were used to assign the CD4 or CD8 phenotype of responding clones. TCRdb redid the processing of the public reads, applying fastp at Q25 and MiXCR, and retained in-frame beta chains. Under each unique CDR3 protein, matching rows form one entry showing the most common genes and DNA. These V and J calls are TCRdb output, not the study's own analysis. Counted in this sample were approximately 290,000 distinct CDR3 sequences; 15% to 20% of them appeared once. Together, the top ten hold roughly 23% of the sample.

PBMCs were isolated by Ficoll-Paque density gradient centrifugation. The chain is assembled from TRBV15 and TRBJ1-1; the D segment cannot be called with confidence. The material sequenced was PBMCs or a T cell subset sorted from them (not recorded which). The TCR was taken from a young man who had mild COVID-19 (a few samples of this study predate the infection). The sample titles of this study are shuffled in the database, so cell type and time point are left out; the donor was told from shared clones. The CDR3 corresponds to CATSRDSPEAFF. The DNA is TGTGCCACCAGCAGAGATTCCCCGGAGGCTTTCTTT.